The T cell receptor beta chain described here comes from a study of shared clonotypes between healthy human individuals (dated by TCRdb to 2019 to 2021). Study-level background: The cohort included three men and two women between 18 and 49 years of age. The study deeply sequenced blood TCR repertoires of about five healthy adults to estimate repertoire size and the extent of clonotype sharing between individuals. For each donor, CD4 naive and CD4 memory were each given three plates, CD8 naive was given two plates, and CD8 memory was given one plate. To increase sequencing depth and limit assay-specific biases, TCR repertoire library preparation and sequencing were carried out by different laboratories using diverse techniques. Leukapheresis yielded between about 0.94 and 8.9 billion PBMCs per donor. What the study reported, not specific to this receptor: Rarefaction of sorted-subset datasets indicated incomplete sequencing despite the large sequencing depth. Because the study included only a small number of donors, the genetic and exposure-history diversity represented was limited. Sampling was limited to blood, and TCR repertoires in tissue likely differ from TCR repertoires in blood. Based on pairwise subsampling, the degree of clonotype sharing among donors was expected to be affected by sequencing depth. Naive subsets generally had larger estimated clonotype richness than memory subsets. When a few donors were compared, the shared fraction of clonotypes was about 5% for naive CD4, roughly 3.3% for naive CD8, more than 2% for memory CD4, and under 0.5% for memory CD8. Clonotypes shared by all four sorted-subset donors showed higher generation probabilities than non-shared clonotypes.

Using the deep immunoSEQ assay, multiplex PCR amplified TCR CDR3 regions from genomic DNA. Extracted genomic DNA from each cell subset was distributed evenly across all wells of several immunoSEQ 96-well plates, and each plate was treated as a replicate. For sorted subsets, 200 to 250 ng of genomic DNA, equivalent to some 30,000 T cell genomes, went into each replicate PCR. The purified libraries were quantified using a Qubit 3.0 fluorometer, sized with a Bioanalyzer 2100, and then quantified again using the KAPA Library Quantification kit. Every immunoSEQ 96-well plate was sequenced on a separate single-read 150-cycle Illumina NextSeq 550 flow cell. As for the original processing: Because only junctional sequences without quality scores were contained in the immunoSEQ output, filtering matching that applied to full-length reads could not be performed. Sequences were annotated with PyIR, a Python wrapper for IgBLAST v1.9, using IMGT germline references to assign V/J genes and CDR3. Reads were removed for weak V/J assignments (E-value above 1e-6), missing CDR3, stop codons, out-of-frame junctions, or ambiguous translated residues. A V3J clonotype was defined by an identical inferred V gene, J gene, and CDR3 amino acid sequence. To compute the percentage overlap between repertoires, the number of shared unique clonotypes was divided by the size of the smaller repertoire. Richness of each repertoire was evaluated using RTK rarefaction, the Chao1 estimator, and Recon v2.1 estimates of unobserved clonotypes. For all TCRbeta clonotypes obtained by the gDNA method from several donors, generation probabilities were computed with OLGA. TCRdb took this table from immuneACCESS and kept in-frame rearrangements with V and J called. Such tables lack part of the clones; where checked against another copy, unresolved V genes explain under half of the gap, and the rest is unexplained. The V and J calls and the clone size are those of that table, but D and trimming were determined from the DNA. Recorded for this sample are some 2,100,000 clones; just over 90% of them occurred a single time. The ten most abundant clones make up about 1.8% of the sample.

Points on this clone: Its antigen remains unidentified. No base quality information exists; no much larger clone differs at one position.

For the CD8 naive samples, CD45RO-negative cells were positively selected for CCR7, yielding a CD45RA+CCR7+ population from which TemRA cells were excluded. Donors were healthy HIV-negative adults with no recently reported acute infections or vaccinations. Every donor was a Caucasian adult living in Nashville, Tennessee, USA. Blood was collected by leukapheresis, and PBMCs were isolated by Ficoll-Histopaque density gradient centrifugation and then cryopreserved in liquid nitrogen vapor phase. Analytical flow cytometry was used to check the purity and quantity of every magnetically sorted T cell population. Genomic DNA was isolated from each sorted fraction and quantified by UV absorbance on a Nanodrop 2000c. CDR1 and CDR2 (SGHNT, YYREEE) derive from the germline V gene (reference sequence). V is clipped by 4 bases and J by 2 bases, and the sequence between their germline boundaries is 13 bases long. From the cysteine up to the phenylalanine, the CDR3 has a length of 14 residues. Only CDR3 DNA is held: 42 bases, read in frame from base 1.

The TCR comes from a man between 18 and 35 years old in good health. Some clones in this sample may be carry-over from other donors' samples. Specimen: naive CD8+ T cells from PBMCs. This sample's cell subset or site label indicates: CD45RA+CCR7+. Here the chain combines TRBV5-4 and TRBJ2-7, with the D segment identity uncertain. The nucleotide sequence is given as TGTGCCAGCAGCCTGTGGACCGATGCCTACGAGCAGTACTTC. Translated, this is CASSLWTDAYEQYF. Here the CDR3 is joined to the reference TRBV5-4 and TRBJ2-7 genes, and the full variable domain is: ETGVTQSPTHLIKTRGQQVTLRCSSQSGHNTVSWYQQALGQGPQFIFQYYREEENGRGNFPPRFSGLQFPNYSSELNVNALELDDSALYLCASSLWTDAYEQYFGPGTRLTVT.